The entry below gives a single T cell receptor beta chain sequence along with its context. The junction and the germline gene differ at one end; a read error may be behind it. Researchers collected about 9.7 milliliters of peripheral blood from every single donor. A sample-barcoded 5' primer and a J-beta primer mix were used in a second PCR of roughly 7 to 11 cycles. A single record per CDR3 protein comes from TCRdb applying MiXCR to the 5' RACE reads. The sample shows approximately 800,000 distinct CDR3 sequences, 35% to 50% of them seen only once. The sample comes from a study of blood T cells in healthy people across ages. The CDR3 loop spans 14 amino acids.

Sample: blood. The rearrangement links TRBV12-3 or TRBV12-4 to TRBJ2-3; D remains ambiguous. The clonotype was recovered from a man aged 80 or over in good health. The CDR3 DNA reads TGTGCCAGCAGTTTCGGAGTGGGCGCAGATGCGCAGTATTTT. It codes for CASSFGVGADAQYF.